This T cell receptor (beta chain) is from a study of graft-versus-host responses after intestinal transplantation. Study-wide context: Induction with anti-thymocyte globulin, then tacrolimus and steroids for around three years, was given to all recipients. Whole-study results and caveats: Recipient marrow showed GvH clones, some seen first in ileum or blood.

Method: immunoSEQ multiplex PCR; TCRdb's copy keeps in-frame clones and lacks some. The sample holds 100,000 or so clones, about 90% seen once. Turning to this clone: Its antigen is not known.

This clonotype was obtained from a human donor who was the organ donor for an intestinal transplant. Sequenced here: unstimulated CD4+ T cells sorted from spleen or lymph node cells, sampled before transplant.

The CDR3 here is CATTGRYYEQYF. The CDR3 coding sequence is TGTGCCACCACCGGACGGTACTACGAGCAGTACTTC. This chain links TRBV6-5 with TRBJ2-7; D gene uncertain. Germline assignment: CDR1 MNHEY and CDR2 SVGAGI. This CDR3 spans 12 amino acids. With 10 bases removed from V and 3 bases from J, the gap between germline ends came to 13 bases.